A single sample gave rise to the 20 T cell receptor beta chains below, sequenced in a study of CXCR3-negative and CXCR3-positive naive CD8 T cells (dated by TCRdb to the late 2010s). TCRdb shows the sequencer as NextSeq 550. The Human TCR Profiling Kit (MiLaboratory) was used to prepare UMI-labeled 5' RACE TRB cDNA libraries. Each CDR3 protein sequence appears as one entry after TCRdb reprocessed the reads, and no DNA is included. The record for this sample contains about 57,000 distinct CDR3 sequences. Together, the top ten hold 23% of the sample. Sequences were obtained from memory CD8+ T cells from blood. The cell subset or site label, read with the paper, signifies: conventional CD8+ memory T cells (TMEM), sorted as controls. These receptors were obtained from a human donor in good health. Some clones in this sample may be carry-over from other donors' samples.

This chain uses TRBV9 with TRBJ2-7; TCRdb's assignment of TRBD1 cannot be checked, as there is no DNA. The germline CDR1 and CDR2 sequences are SGDLS and YYNGEE. The length of the CDR3 is 14 residues. The chain's CDR3 is CASSVTGTGSEQYF.

This rearrangement joins TRBV6-6 to TRBJ2-5; TCRdb gives TRBD1 as the D gene, but with no DNA this cannot be confirmed. The CDR3 runs 16 residues. In germline, CDR1 is MNHNY, CDR2 SVGAGI (reference sequence). The CDR3 loop is CASSYSREGGQETQYF.

The chain is built from TRBV27 and TRBJ2-1; TCRdb's D call, TRBD1, is unchecked because there is no DNA. Germline CDR1 and CDR2: MNHEY and SMNVEV (reference sequence). The CDR3 length is 16 residues. The CDR3 region is CASRPGGLLPDNEQFF.

The CDR3 region is CASSSVAGAITGELFF. V and J are TRBV5-5 and TRBJ2-2; TCRdb gives TRBD2 as the D gene, but with no DNA this cannot be confirmed. CDR1 SGHKS and CDR2 YYEKEE come from the germline V gene (reference sequence). This CDR3 spans 16 amino acids.

The chain employs TRBV29-1 and TRBJ1-1; with no DNA, the TCRdb D assignment of TRBD1 cannot be verified. Germline V gene data show CDR1 as SQVTM and CDR2 as ANQGSEA. The CDR3 loop spans 13 amino acids. The CDR3 is CSVDYTKTGDAFF.

The chain recombines TRBV29-1 with TRBJ1-1; the TCRdb D gene call, TRBD1, has no DNA to confirm it. This CDR3 has 14 residues. The germline V gene has CDR1 SQVTM and CDR2 ANQGSEA. CDR3 residues: CSVGSVTGRPEAFF. The entire variable domain, with the rest obtained from reference TRBV29-1 and TRBJ1-1, is as follows: SAVISQKPSRDICQRGTSLTIQCQVDSQVTMMFWYRQQPGQSLTLIATANQGSEATYESGFVIDKFPISRPNLTFSTLTVSNMSPEDSSIYLCSVGSVTGRPEAFFGQGTRLTVV.

The chain couples TRBV20-1 to TRBJ2-7; TCRdb calls TRBD2, which cannot be checked without DNA. The length of the CDR3 is 15 residues. Germline lookup yields CDR1 DFQATT and CDR2 SNEGSKA (reference sequence). The CDR3 sequence is CSARGEGTSDYEQYF.

This chain uses TRBV4-1 with TRBJ1-1. The CDR3 has 13 amino acids. Germline V gene data show CDR1 as MGHRA and CDR2 as YSYEKL. The CDR3 sequence: CASSQGFNTEAFF.

This CDR3 reads CASKRPPRGNAEAFF. The chain links TRBV25-1 to TRBJ1-1; TCRdb reports TRBD1, a call that lacks DNA to check it against. CDR1 and CDR2 from the germline V gene are MGHDK and SYGVNS. There are 15 residues in the CDR3. Full variable domain (rest looked up from reference TRBV25-1 and TRBJ1-1): EADIYQTPRYLVIGTGKKITLECSQTMGHDKMYWYQQDPGMELHLIHYSYGVNSTEKGDLSSESTVSRIRTEHFPLTLESARPSHTSQYLCASKRPPRGNAEAFFGQGTRLTVV.

The rearrangement uses TRBV5-5 and TRBJ1-2; TCRdb outputs TRBD1, but without DNA this stays unchecked. The V gene's germline CDR1 is SGHKS and CDR2 YYEKEE (reference sequence). This CDR3 spans 12 amino acids. CDR3 amino acids: CASFRGLDGYTF. Based on the CDR3 plus reference TRBV5-5 and TRBJ1-2, the full variable domain is DAGVTQSPTHLIKTRGQQVTLRCSPISGHKSVSWYQQVLGQGPQFIFQYYEKEERGRGNFPDRFSARQFPNYSSELNVNALLLGDSALYLCASFRGLDGYTFGSGTRLTVV.

The CDR3 reads CASSESTPIGAFF. The genes are TRBV10-1 and TRBJ1-1. Germline values: CDR1 WNHNN, CDR2 SYGVQD (reference sequence). This CDR3 has 13 amino acids.

This sequence joins TRBV28 and TRBJ2-7; checking the TCRdb D call of TRBD1 is not possible without DNA. The germline gives CDR1 MDHEN, CDR2 SYDVKM. CDR3 length: 13 amino acids. The CDR3 here is CASSGTGYYEQYF.

The V gene is TRBV29-1, the J gene TRBJ2-7; TCRdb reports TRBD1, a call that lacks DNA to check it against. Per germline, CDR1 SQVTM and CDR2 ANQGSEA. The CDR3 is 13 residues long. CDR3 protein: CSVLRTGGNEQYF.

This chain's CDR3 is CSPLGANTEAFF. The chain links TRBV20-1 to TRBJ1-1; TCRdb calls TRBD1, which cannot be checked without DNA. Germline lookup yields CDR1 DFQATT and CDR2 SNEGSKA (reference sequence). The CDR3 totals 12 residues.

The chain combines TRBV27 with TRBJ2-1. The CDR3 has 13 amino acids. Germline CDR1 MNHEY, CDR2 SMNVEV (reference sequence). CDR3 protein: CASSLSFQNEQFF.

This sequence joins TRBV7-9 and TRBJ2-7; TCRdb calls TRBD1, which cannot be checked without DNA. The CDR3 runs 15 residues. CDR1 is SEHNR, CDR2 FQNEAQ, per germline (reference sequence). This chain's CDR3 is CASSSQGPRSYEQYF. The variable domain in full, with the rest retrieved from reference TRBV7-9 and TRBJ2-7, is DTGVSQNPRHKITKRGQNVTFRCDPISEHNRLYWYRQTLGQGPEFLTYFQNEAQLEKSRLLSDRFSAERPKGSFSTLEIQRTEQGDSAMYLCASSSQGPRSYEQYFGPGTRLTVT.

The rearrangement links TRBV7-6 to TRBJ2-7; the TCRdb D gene call, TRBD1, has no DNA to confirm it. The CDR3 extends over 14 amino acids. Germline-derived CDR1 and CDR2 are SGHVS and FNYEAQ. The CDR3 sequence: CASSFGGASYEQYF.

V is TRBV2 and J is TRBJ1-2. The CDR3 totals 14 residues. Germline CDR1 SNHLY, CDR2 FYNNEI. The CDR3 here is CASSEKVGRYGYTF.

J is TRBJ1-2 and V is TRBV20-1; TCRdb lists TRBD1, though no DNA is available to test this call. The CDR3 length is 15 residues. The germline V gene has CDR1 DFQATT and CDR2 SNEGSKA (reference sequence). The CDR3 here is CSANLPRGLNYGYTF.

V gene TRBV4-2 combines with J gene TRBJ2-1; TCRdb returns TRBD1, unconfirmable since there is no DNA. The CDR3 spans 18 residues. Germline values: CDR1 LGHNA, CDR2 YNFKEQ. CDR3 residues: CASSPTFVLGRVDNEQFF.